These 2 T cell receptor beta chains were all obtained from the same sample, sequenced in a study of cytomegalovirus exposure and HLA in healthy donors. 13 Jbeta primers and 60 Vbeta primers were used for the PCR. Profiling relied on immunoSEQ multiplex PCR, and the TCRdb table lists in-frame clones only, not all of them. This table holds approximately 170,000 clones, roughly 79% found once. Sequences were obtained from PBMCs. The source is a woman aged 40 to 55 in good health and CMV-seropositive.

The chain carries TRBV4-3 and TRBJ2-4; TRBD1 matches 7 bases. Germline CDR1 and CDR2: LGHNA and YSLEER. V lost 5 bases to trimming and J lost 6 bases; unmatched junction nucleotides: 10. The CDR3 has 15 residues. The CDR3 reads CASSDLGTARNIQYF. The CDR3 DNA is TGCGCCAGCAGCGACCTCGGGACAGCTCGAAACATTCAGTACTTC.

The V gene is TRBV11-2, the J gene TRBJ1-2; D uncertain. CDR1 SGHAT and CDR2 FQNNGV come from the germline V gene. Trimming took off 0 bases at V and 0 bases at J, with 8 bases between the two ends. This CDR3 comprises 15 residues. CDR3 residues: CASSLDRGANYGYTF. The CDR3 DNA is TGTGCCAGCAGCTTAGATCGGGGAGCTAACTATGGCTACACCTTC.